The 17 T cell receptor beta chains in this list originate from one sample, sequenced in a study of immune cell composition in non-small cell lung cancer. Normal lung sampling was at least 3 cm from the tumour, as distant as possible. TCRdb's copy holds only in-frame clones and misses some; the assay was immunoSEQ multiplex PCR. The sample holds some 7,000 clones, roughly 81% seen once. Sequencing used non-adjacent lung tissue. These receptors all come from a human donor with non-small cell lung cancer.

The genes are TRBV7-8 and TRBJ1-2; D unclear. The CDR3 has 15 amino acids. From germline, CDR1 is SGHVS and CDR2 FQNEAQ. V was shortened by 0 bases and J by 2 bases, with 10 bases between the two germline ends. In nucleotides, the CDR3 is TGTGCCAGCAGCTTAGCGCGGAGATTCAACTATGGCTACACCTTC. Its protein is CASSLARRFNYGYTF.

This clone was detected once. The gene calls are TRBV13 and TRBJ1-3, with D unresolved. This CDR3 comprises 14 residues. Germline loops: CDR1 PRHDT, CDR2 FYEKMQ (reference sequence). V shed 2 bases and J shed 4 bases, with 9 bases lying between them. DNA of the CDR3: TGTGCCAGCAGCTTAACGGGGTCGGGAAACACCATATATTTT. Translation gives CASSLTGSGNTIYF. Complete variable domain (other parts from reference TRBV13 and TRBJ1-3): AAGVIQSPRHLIKEKRETATLKCYPIPRHDTVYWYQQGPGQDPQFLISFYEKMQSDKGSIPDRFSAQQFSDYHSELNMSSLELGDSALYFCASSLTGSGNTIYFGEGSWLTVV.

The CDR3 protein is CASSLWDRAQYEQYF. The CDR3 DNA reads as TGTGCCAGCAGCTTATGGGACAGGGCGCAATACGAGCAGTACTTC. The rearrangement links TRBV7-8 to TRBJ2-7, with TRBD1 matching over 9 bases. CDR1 is SGHVS and CDR2 is FQNEAQ in the germline V gene. V lost 2 bases, J lost 4 bases, and 6 bases stayed unmatched. The CDR3 sequence is 15 residues long.

The chain combines TRBV11-2 with TRBJ2-7; D is perhaps TRBD2 (7 bases). The V gene's germline CDR1 is SGHAT and CDR2 FQNNGV. The CDR3 contains 16 residues. V lost 0 bases, J lost 7 bases, and 19 bases lay in between. The DNA for the CDR3 is TGTGCCAGCAGCTTAGAGGGCGGGGGCTACTGGAGGGAGCAGTACTTC. Translated, it gives CASSLEGGGYWREQYF.

The chain couples TRBV7-9 to TRBJ1-3; D ambiguous. Trimming shortened V by 1 base and J by 4 bases, and 8 bases separated the two germline ends. CDR3 length: 14 amino acids. Germline lookup yields CDR1 SEHNR and CDR2 FQNEAQ (reference sequence). This chain's CDR3 is CASSLDARGNTIYF. CDR3 sequence (DNA): TGTGCCAGCAGCTTAGATGCCCGCGGAAACACCATATATTTT.

The genes are TRBV11-1 and TRBJ1-1; TRBD1 aligns across 7 bases. Germline CDR1 SGHAT, CDR2 FQDESV (reference sequence). V lost 1 base to trimming and J lost 0 bases; unmatched junction nucleotides: 8. The CDR3 is 17 residues long. CDR3: CASSLEIAGGMNTEAFF. The CDR3 DNA follows: TGTGCCAGCAGCTTAGAGATCGCAGGGGGAATGAACACTGAAGCTTTCTTT.

The chain combines TRBV27 with TRBJ2-7; D unresolved. V was trimmed by 2 bases and J by 0 bases, leaving 17 bases between them. Germline V gives CDR1 MNHEY, CDR2 SMNVEV (reference sequence). The CDR3 totals 17 residues. CDR3 amino acids: CASSLIRALENSYEQYF. CDR3 in DNA: TGTGCCAGCAGTTTAATAAGGGCCCTGGAAAACTCCTACGAGCAGTACTTC.

This chain links TRBV7-6 with TRBJ1-1; D call uncertain. This CDR3 comprises 10 residues. The germline gives CDR1 SGHVS, CDR2 FNYEAQ. The germline V and J ends were trimmed by 5 bases and 4 bases, with 2 bases remaining between them. In DNA form, the CDR3 reads TGTGCCAGCAGCGTCACTGAAGCTTTCTTT. Protein sequence: CASSVTEAFF.

The gene calls are TRBV7-2 and TRBJ1-2; 9 positions agree with TRBD1. Germline assignment: CDR1 SGHTA and CDR2 FQGNSA. Trimming took 7 bases from V and 2 from J; bases not matched to a gene: 8. The CDR3 is 15 residues long. The CDR3: CASTGQGSGNYGYTF. In nucleotides, the CDR3 is TGTGCCAGCACGGGACAGGGATCGGGGAACTATGGCTACACCTTC.

The CDR3 loop reads CASSFRAYGYTF. CDR3 nucleotides: TGTGCCAGCAGCTTTCGGGCCTATGGCTACACCTTC. The rearrangement joins TRBV12-1 to TRBJ1-2. TRBV12-1 is assigned pseudogene status. This CDR3 has 12 residues.

J is TRBJ1-1 and V is TRBV7-3; perhaps TRBD1 as D (5 bases). The CDR3 consists of 12 residues. In germline, CDR1 is SGHTA, CDR2 FQGTGA. The V and J ends lost 6 bases and 12 bases respectively, with 17 bases between them. CDR3 loop: CASRWAPVGPFF. As DNA, the CDR3 is TGTGCCAGCAGGTGGGCCCCGGTGGGGCCTTTCTTT.

The rearrangement joins TRBV19 to TRBJ1-1, with a possible D match to TRBD1 (6 bases). The length of the CDR3 is 14 residues. V was clipped by 6 bases and J by 4 bases, with 15 bases between them. In germline, CDR1 is LNHDA, CDR2 SQIVND (reference sequence). Here the CDR3 DNA reads TGTGCCAGTAGGGGGACAAGGTTTGGCACTGAAGCTTTCTTT. Translating it yields CASRGTRFGTEAFF. Variable domain in full (rest from reference TRBV19 and TRBJ1-1): DGGITQSPKYLFRKEGQNVTLSCEQNLNHDAMYWYRQDPGQGLRLIYYSQIVNDFQKGDIAEGYSVSREKKESFPLTVTSAQKNPTAFYLCASRGTRFGTEAFFGQGTRLTVV.

The V gene is TRBV13, the J gene TRBJ1-3; unclear D gene. This CDR3 has 16 amino acids. The germline V gene encodes CDR1 PRHDT and CDR2 FYEKMQ (reference sequence). Deletions cut 0 bases from V and 2 bases from J, with 11 bases between. DNA for the CDR3: TGTGCCAGCAGCTTAGGCGGGCCGGGCCCTGGAAACACCATATATTTT. Its protein product is CASSLGGPGPGNTIYF.

This clone has a handful of counts. The V gene is TRBV9, the J gene TRBJ2-2, with D maybe TRBD2 (7 bases). Trimming shortened V by 3 bases and J by 1 base, and 13 bases separated the two germline ends. CDR3 length equals 16 residues. Germline V gene lookup returns CDR1 SGDLS and CDR2 YYNGEE. The CDR3 protein is CASSARGGGNTGELFF. The CDR3 DNA reads as TGTGCCAGCAGCGCTCGAGGGGGGGGGAACACCGGGGAGCTGTTTTTT.

V is TRBV21-1 and J is TRBJ1-5. TRBV21-1 is reported as a pseudogene. The CDR3 is 16 residues long. Here the CDR3 DNA reads TGTGCCAGCCCGCCCATCCAGAGGAACAGCAATCAGCCCCAGCATTTT. Its protein is CASPPIQRNSNQPQHF.

The gene calls are TRBV6-4 and TRBJ1-2; D is unresolved. The CDR3 runs to 14 residues. Looked up from germline, CDR1 is MRHNA and CDR2 is SNTAGT. Deletions cut 5 bases from V and 7 bases from J, with 17 bases between. This CDR3 reads CASSHPGIGSGYTF. CDR3 sequence (DNA): TGTGCCAGCAGTCATCCCGGGATAGGGAGTGGCTACACCTTC.

The gene calls are TRBV19 and TRBJ1-5; 9 bases fit TRBD1. V shed 6 bases and J 0 bases; nucleotides not matched to a gene: 6. Looked up from germline, CDR1 is LNHDA and CDR2 is SQIVND (reference sequence). This CDR3 region has 16 residues. CDR3 sequence (DNA): TGTGCCAGTAGACGACAGGGGGACGGTAGCAATCAGCCCCAGCATTTT. Amino acid sequence: CASRRQGDGSNQPQHF.